The subject of this entry is one T cell receptor (beta chain). Its antigen remains unidentified. The data derive from a study of cytomegalovirus exposure and HLA in healthy donors. With 60 Vbeta and 13 Jbeta primers, the PCR was carried out. The protocol was immunoSEQ multiplex PCR, while the TCRdb copy is restricted to in-frame clones and leaves out a portion. The repertoire holds approximately 98,000 clones, under 80% seen once, with about 1.7% in the top ten. Study observations and caveats: Owing to their indistinguishability, certain V segments, notably TRBV6-2 and TRBV6-3, were excluded. In a later analysis, productive TCRs from donors in an Asian-associated ancestry cluster reportedly carried fewer N-insertions than the cohort mean.

This CDR3 comprises 14 residues. Germline V gene data show CDR1 as MNHNS and CDR2 as SASEGT. The J segment lost 6 bases and the V segment lost 7 bases, leaving 12 bases of the junction unmatched. The receptor was derived from a male donor in good health and CMV-seronegative. Sequencing was carried out using PBMCs. J is TRBJ2-7 and V is TRBV6-1; 7 nucleotides align to TRBD2. CDR3 bases: TGTGCCAGCAACATTCCACCTTCGGGGGGCGAGCAGTACTTC. Translation gives CASNIPPSGGEQYF.